This T cell receptor (beta chain) was retrieved from a study of CD39 and CD103 CD8 tumor-infiltrating T cells. V was clipped by 7 bases and J by 4 bases, with 16 bases between them. Per germline, CDR1 MNHNY and CDR2 SVGAGI (reference sequence). This CDR3 has 14 amino acids. General study findings and limits: Compared with DN, SP and blood memory CD8, DP TILs appeared more oligoclonal.

In regard to this clone: What it recognizes is unknown.

Some clones are missing from TCRdb's copy, which holds only in-frame ones; the method was immunoSEQ multiplex PCR. Of about 17,000 clones listed, under 95% are singletons. The chain carries TRBV6-6 and TRBJ2-5; possible D gene TRBD1, 6 bases. This receptor was obtained from a human donor with head and neck squamous cell carcinoma. Sequencing used CD8+ T cells sorted from blood. Documented subset: total memory CD8 T cells (CD45RA-CCR7+/-) from blood or uninvolved lymph node. CDR3 nucleotides: TGTGCCAGCACCCGACAGGCCTTAGGAGAGACCCAGTACTTC. Its translation is CASTRQALGETQYF.